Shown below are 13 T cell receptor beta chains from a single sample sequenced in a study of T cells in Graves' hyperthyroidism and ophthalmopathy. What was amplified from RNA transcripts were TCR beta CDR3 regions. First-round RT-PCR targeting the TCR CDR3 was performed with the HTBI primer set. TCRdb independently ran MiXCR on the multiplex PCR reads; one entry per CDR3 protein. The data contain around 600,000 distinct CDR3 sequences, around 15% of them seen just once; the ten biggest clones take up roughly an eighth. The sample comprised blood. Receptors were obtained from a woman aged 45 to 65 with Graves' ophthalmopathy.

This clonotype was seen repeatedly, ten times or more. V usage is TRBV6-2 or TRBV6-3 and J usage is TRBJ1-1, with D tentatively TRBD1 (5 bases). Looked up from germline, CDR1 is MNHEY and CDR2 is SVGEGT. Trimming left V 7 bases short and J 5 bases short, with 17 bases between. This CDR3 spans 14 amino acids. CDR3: CASTPRPGRTEAFF. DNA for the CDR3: TGTGCCAGCACCCCCCGTCCAGGGAGGACTGAAGCTTTCTTT.

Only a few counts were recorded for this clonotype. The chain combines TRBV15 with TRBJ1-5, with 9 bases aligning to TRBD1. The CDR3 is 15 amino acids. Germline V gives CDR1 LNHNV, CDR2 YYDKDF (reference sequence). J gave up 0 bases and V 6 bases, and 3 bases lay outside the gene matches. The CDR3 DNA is TGTGCCACCAGTGGGACAGGGAATAGCAATCAGCCCCAGCATTTT. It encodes CATSGTGNSNQPQHF.

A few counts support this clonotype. CDR3 sequence (DNA): TGTGCCAGCTCACCACAGGGGGCCGGTAATTCACCCCTCCACTTT. This translates into CASSPQGAGNSPLHF. The rearrangement joins TRBV18 to TRBJ1-6, with 7 bases matching TRBD1. CDR3 length: 15 residues. Germline-derived CDR1 and CDR2 are KGHSH and LQKENI. Losses at the gene ends were 1 base for V and 6 bases for J; bases not matched to a gene: 3.

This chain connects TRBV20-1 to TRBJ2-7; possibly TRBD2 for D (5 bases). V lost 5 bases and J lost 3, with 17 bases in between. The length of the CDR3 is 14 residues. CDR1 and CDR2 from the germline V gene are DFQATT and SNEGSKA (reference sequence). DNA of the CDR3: TGCAGTGCTCCAAATATAGCGAGAAGCTACGAGCAGTACTTC. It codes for CSAPNIARSYEQYF.

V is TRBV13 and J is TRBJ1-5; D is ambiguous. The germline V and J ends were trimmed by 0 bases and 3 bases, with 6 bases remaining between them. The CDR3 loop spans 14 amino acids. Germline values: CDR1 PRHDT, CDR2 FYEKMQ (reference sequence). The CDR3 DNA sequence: TGTGCCAGCAGCTTAGGGGTGACCAATCAGCCCCAGCATTTT. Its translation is CASSLGVTNQPQHF.

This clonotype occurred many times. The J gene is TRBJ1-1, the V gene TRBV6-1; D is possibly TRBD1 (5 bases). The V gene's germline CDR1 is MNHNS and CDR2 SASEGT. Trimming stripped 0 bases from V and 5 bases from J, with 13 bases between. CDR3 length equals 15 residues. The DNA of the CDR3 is TGTGCCAGCAGTGAAGCGCTGCCCCCAGGGACTGAAGCTTTCTTT. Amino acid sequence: CASSEALPPGTEAFF.

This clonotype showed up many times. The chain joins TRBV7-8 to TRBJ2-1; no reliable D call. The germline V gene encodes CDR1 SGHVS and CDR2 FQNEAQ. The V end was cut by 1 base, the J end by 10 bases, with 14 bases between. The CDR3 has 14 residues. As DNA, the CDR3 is TGTGCCAGCAGCTTAGAATCGCATATGGGGGAGCAGTTCTTC. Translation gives CASSLESHMGEQFF.

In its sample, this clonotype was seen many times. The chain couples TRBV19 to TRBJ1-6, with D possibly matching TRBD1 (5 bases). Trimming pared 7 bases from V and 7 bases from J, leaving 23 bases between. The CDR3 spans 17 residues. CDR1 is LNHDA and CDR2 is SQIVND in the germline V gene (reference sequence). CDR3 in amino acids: CASTRWGGEPKNSPLHF. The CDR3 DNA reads TGTGCCAGTACCCGATGGGGCGGCGAACCGAAAAATTCACCCCTCCACTTT.

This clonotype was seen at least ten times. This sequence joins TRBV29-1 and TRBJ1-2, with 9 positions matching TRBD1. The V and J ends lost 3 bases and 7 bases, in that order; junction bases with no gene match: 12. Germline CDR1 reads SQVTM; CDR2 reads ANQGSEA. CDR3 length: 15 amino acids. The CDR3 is CSVDTLGQGLSGYTF. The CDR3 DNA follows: TGCAGCGTTGATACCTTGGGACAGGGTCTCTCTGGCTACACCTTC.

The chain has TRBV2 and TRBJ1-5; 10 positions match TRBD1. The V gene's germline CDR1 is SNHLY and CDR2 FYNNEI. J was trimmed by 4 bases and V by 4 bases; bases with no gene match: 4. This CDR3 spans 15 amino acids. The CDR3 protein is CASSAVDRGNQPQHF. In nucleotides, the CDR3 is TGTGCCAGCAGTGCCGTGGACAGGGGGAATCAGCCCCAGCATTTT.

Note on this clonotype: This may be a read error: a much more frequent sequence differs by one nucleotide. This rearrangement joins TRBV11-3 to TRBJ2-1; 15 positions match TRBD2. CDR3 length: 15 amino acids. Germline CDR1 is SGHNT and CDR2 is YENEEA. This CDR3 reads CVSSGSGLAGGEQFF. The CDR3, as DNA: TGTGTCAGCAGCGGATCGGGACTAGCGGGGGGTGAGCAGTTCTTC. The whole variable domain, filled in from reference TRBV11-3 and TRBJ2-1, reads EAGVVQSPRYKIIEKKQPVAFWCNPISGHNTLYWYLQNLGQGPELLIRYENEEAVDDSQLPKDRFSAERLKGVDSTLKIQPAELGDSAVYLCVSSGSGLAGGEQFFGPGTRLTVL.

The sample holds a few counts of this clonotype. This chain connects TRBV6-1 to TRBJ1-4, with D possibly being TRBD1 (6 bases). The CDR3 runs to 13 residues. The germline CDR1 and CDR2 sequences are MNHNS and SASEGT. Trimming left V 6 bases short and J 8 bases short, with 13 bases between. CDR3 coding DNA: TGTGCCAGCAGGTTGCAGGGGAACGAAAAACTGTTTTTT. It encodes CASRLQGNEKLFF.

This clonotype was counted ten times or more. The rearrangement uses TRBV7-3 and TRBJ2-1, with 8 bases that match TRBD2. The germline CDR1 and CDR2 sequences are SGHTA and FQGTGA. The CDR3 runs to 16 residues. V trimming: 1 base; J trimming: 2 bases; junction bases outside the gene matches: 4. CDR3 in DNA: TGTGCCAGCAGCTTAAATTTAGCGGGACCCTACAATGAGCAGTTCTTC. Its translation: CASSLNLAGPYNEQFF.